This entry concerns a single TCR beta chain. Its recognized antigen is unknown. There are no base qualities to consult, and no much larger clone falls within one base. Via the germline V gene, CDR1 is KGHSH and CDR2 LQKENI. The CDR3 goes from the cysteine to the phenylalanine over 17 residues. This entry keeps only the CDR3 DNA: 51 bases, framed from base 1. V is trimmed back by 6 bases and J by 6 bases, and the junction contains 13 bases that no gene match accounts for. The sample belongs to a study of T cell changes during pregnancy in multiple sclerosis (dated by TCRdb to 2018 to 2020). Regarding the study in general: The study examined how the T cell repertoire changed over the course of pregnancy in women with multiple sclerosis.

The library came from the immunoSEQ multiplex PCR assay. The table comes from immuneACCESS by way of TCRdb, which keeps in-frame sequences with V and J called. Part of the clones is missing from these tables; in studies checked, under half for an unresolved V gene and the rest for unknown reasons. The table for this sample lists about 79,000 clones; 85% to 95% of them were counted only once. The ten largest clones capture 0.45% to 0.55% of the sample. Specimen: CD4+ T cells from peripheral blood mononuclear cells, collected in the second trimester of pregnancy. The receptor was derived from a female donor with multiple sclerosis, enrolled in a pregnancy study. The receptor chain draws on TRBV18 and TRBJ2-4, with TRBD2 matching 11 junction bases. The CDR3 here reads CASSSTSGRGFGNIQYF. The sequenced DNA is TGTGCCAGCTCGTCAACTAGCGGGAGAGGCTTCGGAAACATTCAGTACTTC.